Listed below are T cell receptor beta chains from one sample, sequenced in a study of CD8+CD57+ T cells in acquired aplastic anemia. TCRdb used MiXCR to reprocess the reads, holding one entry per CDR3 protein. The data contain about 270,000 distinct CDR3 sequences, about 80% of them singletons. The material sequenced was sorted CD4+, CD8+, or CD8+CD57+ T cells (not recorded which) from PBMCs. These receptors all come from a human donor with aplastic anemia. CDR3s include the opening cysteine and the closing phenylalanine or tryptophan. D genes are given only for firm matches. Some rows have no size entry. The others give once, few or many, or a class for an expanded clone.

.	TRBJ1-2	16	.	TRBV7-9	CASIFQRSGGGDGYTF	TGTGCCAGCATCTTTCAAAGAAGCGGGGGGGGCGATGGGTACACCTTC
.	TRBJ2-7	14	.	TRBV9	CATSGRGLGENTYF	TGTGCCACCAGCGGACGGGGGCTAGGGGAGAACACTTACTTC
.	TRBJ2-3	13	.	TRBV7-9	CASRVVGGDTQYF	TGTGCCAGCAGGGTCGTGGGCGGAGATACGCAGTATTTT
.	TRBJ2-2	12	.	TRBV7-3	CASSLGVGPLFF	TGTGCCAGCAGCTTAGGGGTCGGGCCGCTTTTTTTT
.	TRBJ2-1	15	TRBD2	TRBV4-1	CASSQGGLGHNEQFF	TGCGCCAGCAGCCAAGGGGGACTAGGGCACAATGAGCAGTTCTTC
.	TRBJ2-3	14	TRBD2	TRBV19	CASSIAGGPDTEHF	TGTGCCAGTAGTATAGCGGGAGGTCCCGATACGGAGCATTTC
few	TRBJ2-7	14	.	TRBV2	CASSERGREGEQYF	TGTGCCAGCAGTGAACGTGGCAGAGAGGGCGAGCAGTACTTC
.	TRBJ2-3	15	TRBD2	TRBV7-9	CASSLVAGGKDTQYF	TGTGCCAGCAGCTTAGTGGCGGGGGGCAAAGATACGCAGTATTTT
.	TRBJ2-5	15	TRBD2	TRBV11-3	CASSSSGSWGGTEYF	TGTGCCAGCAGTTCTAGCGGGAGTTGGGGAGGCACCGAGTACTTC
.	TRBJ1-2	16	.	TRBV7-4	CASSLVVTSSTSGRTF	.
.	TRBJ2-5	15	.	TRBV5-1	CASSQLEAAAETQYF	TGCGCCAGCAGCCAACTCGAAGCGGCAGCGGAGACCCAGTACTTC
few	TRBJ1-1	11	.	TRBV10-3	CAIRLGTEAFF	TGTGCCATCAGGCTGGGAACTGAAGCTTTCTTT
.	TRBJ2-1	16	TRBD2	TRBV5-6	CASSLREGGENSPQFF	TGTGCCAGCAGCTTGCGGGAGGGCGGCGAGAATTCACCCCAGTTCTTC
.	TRBJ2-3	15	.	TRBV7-8	CASSLGLTGNTEAYF	TGTGCCAGCAGCTTAGGTCTGACAGGCAACACTGAAGCGTATTTT
.	TRBJ2-3	14	.	TRBV15	CATSRGRGSETQYF	TGTGCCACCAGCAGGGGGCGGGGATCGGAGACCCAGTATTTT
few	TRBJ1-6	12	.	TRBV29-1	CSVGRERSPLHF	TGCAGCGTGGGGAGGGAGCGCTCACCCCTCCACTTT
many	TRBJ2-3	11	.	TRBV11-3	CASSLDLTEYF	TGTGCCAGCAGCTTAGATCTGACAGAGTATTTT
.	TRBJ1-6	15	TRBD1	TRBV7-9	CASSSPRTGDSPLHF	TGTGCCAGCAGCAGCCCTAGAACAGGGGACTCACCCCTCCACTTT
.	TRBJ1-1	16	.	TRBV7-8	CAISEKGNVRGTEAFF	TGTGCCATCAGTGAGAAGGGGAATGTACGAGGCACTGAAGCTTTCTTT
.	TRBJ1-2	14	.	TRBV14	CASRADGLVYGYTF	TGTGCCAGCAGAGCGGACGGGCTCGTATATGGCTACACCTTC
.	TRBJ2-3	14	.	TRBV7-8	CASSLQGGPDTQYF	TGTGCCAGCTCATTACAGGGAGGTCCCGATACGCAGTATTTT
.	TRBJ2-5	15	.	TRBV19	CASSWSGTVQETQYF	TGTGCCAGTAGTTGGTCAGGAACGGTCCAAGAGACCCAGTACTTC
.	TRBJ2-5	15	.	TRBV7-8	CASSPDQGSQETQYF	TGTGCCAGCAGTCCCGACCAGGGGTCCCAAGAGACCCAGTACTTC
.	TRBJ2-1	13	TRBD2	TRBV4-2	CASSRTSEDTQFF	TGTGCCAGCAGCCGGACTAGCGAAGATACGCAGTTCTTC